The sequence of this TCR beta chain was determined in a study of cytomegalovirus exposure and HLA in healthy donors. This clone has just one count. V dropped 1 base and J dropped 4 bases, with 13 bases sitting between them. The germline CDR1 and CDR2 sequences are SGHTA and FQGNSA. This CDR3 is 15 amino acids long. Produced via immunoSEQ multiplex PCR; TCRdb's table is partial and in-frame only. The sample has under 80,000 clones, about 94% seen once. This clonotype originated in a woman aged 18-29 years in good health and CMV-seronegative. The sequenced material came from PBMCs. The rearrangement links TRBV7-2 to TRBJ1-2; possible D gene TRBD1, 5 bases. This CDR3 is CASSLDAGMSYGYTF. The CDR3 nucleotides are TGTGCCAGCAGCTTAGATGCAGGGATGTCCTATGGCTACACCTTC.